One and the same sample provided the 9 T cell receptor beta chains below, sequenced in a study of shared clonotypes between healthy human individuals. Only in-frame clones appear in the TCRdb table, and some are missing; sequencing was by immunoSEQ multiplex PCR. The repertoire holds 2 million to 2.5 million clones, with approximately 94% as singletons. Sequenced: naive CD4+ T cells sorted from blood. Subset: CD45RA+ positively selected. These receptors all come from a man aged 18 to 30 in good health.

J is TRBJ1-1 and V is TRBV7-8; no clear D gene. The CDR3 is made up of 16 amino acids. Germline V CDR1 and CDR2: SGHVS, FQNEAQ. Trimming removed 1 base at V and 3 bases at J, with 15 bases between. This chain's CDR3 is CASSLGVWQRDTEAFF. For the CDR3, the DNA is TGTGCCAGCAGCTTAGGCGTATGGCAGAGGGACACTGAAGCTTTCTTT.

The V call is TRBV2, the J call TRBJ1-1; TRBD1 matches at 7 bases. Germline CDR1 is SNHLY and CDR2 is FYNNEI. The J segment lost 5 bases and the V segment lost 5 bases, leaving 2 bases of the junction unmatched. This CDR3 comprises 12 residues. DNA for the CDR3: TGTGCCAGCAGTTTGGACAGGACTGAAGCTTTCTTT. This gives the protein CASSLDRTEAFF.

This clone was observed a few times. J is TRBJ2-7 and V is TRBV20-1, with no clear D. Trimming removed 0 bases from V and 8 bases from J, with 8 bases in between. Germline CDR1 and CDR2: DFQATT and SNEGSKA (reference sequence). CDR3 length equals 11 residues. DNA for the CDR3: TGCAGTGCTAGAGAACAAGAAAAGCAGTACTTC. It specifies CSAREQEKQYF.

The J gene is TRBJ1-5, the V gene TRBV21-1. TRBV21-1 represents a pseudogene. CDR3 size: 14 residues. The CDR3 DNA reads TGTGCCAGCAGCAAAGTAGGGTCAGGACAGCCCCAGCATTTT. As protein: CASSKVGSGQPQHF.

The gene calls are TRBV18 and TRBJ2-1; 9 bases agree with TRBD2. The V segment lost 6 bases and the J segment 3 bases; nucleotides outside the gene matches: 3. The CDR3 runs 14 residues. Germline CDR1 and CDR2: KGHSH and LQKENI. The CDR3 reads CASSLAGIYNEQFF. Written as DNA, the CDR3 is TGTGCCAGCTCGCTAGCGGGAATCTACAATGAGCAGTTCTTC.

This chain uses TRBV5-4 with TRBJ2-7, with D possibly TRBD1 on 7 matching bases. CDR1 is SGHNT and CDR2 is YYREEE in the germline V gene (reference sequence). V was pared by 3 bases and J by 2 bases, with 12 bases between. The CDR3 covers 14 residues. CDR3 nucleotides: TGTGCCAGCAGCTCTCAGGGGGGCACCTACGAGCAGTACTTC. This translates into CASSSQGGTYEQYF.

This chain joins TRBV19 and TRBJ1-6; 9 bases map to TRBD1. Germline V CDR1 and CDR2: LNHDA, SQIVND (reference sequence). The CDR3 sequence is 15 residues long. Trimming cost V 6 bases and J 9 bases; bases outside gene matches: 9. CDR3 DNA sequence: TGTGCCAGTAGCCAGGGGACAGGGCTCACTTCACCCCTCCACTTT. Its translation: CASSQGTGLTSPLHF.

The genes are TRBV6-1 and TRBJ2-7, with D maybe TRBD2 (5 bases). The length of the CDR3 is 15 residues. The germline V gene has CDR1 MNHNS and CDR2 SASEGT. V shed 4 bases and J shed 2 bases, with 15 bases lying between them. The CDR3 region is CASSARGQAAYEQYF. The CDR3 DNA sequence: TGTGCCAGCAGTGCCAGAGGGCAAGCCGCCTACGAGCAGTACTTC.

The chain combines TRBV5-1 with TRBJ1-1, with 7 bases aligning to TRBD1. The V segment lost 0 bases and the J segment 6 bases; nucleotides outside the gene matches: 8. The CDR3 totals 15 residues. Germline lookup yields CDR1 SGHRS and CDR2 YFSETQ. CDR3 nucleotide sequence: TGCGCCAGCAGCTTGGAAACAGGGGCAAGGGCTGAAGCTTTCTTT. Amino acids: CASSLETGARAEAFF. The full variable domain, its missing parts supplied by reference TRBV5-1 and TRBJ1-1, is KAGVTQTPRYLIKTRGQQVTLSCSPISGHRSVSWYQQTPGQGLQFLFEYFSETQRNKGNFPGRFSGRQFSNSRSEMNVSTLELGDSALYLCASSLETGARAEAFFGQGTRLTVV.